This T cell receptor beta chain stems from a study of shared clonotypes between healthy human individuals. CDR1 is KGHSH and CDR2 is LQKENI in the germline V gene. This CDR3 has 12 amino acids. Between the trimmed V and J ends, which lost 7 bases and 2 bases, there was a span of 8 bases. Whole-study results and caveats: The sharing of 4.5% to 6.5% of naive CD4 clonotypes was seen across several donors. In general, naive subsets displayed greater estimated richness than memory subsets did.

In the CD4+ fraction, cells were divided into CD45RA+ naive and CD45RA-negative memory subsets. As for this clone: Its antigen is currently unknown.

Per the authors' pipeline: ImmunoSEQ junction-only sequences lacked quality scores, so their filtering differed. TCRdb keeps only in-frame clones here, not all; method: immunoSEQ multiplex PCR. The V and J calls and clone size were taken over from that table, and D and trimming were inferred from the DNA. The sample includes over a million clones, about 98% seen only once; the top ten take about 0.4%. This chain links TRBV18 with TRBJ2-5; D possibly corresponds to TRBD1 (5 bases). Sample: naive CD4+ T cells sorted from blood. The subset is: CD45RA+ positively selected. The sequence was obtained from a man aged 25-40 years in good health. The CDR3 bases are TGTGCCAGCTTCCAGGGTCAAGAGACCCAGTACTTC. Translated, it gives CASFQGQETQYF.